The sample holds many counts of the clone carrying this T cell receptor (beta chain). MiXCR, run by TCRdb on the PCR reads, gives a single entry per CDR3 protein. The sample lists about 68,000 distinct CDR3 sequences, about a sixth occurring once. This entry comes from a study of molecular identifiers for immune sequencing clone quantification. The CDR3 sequence is 13 residues long. CDR1 is MGHRA, CDR2 YSYEKL, per germline. V was shortened by 4 bases and J by 1 base, with 7 bases between the two germline ends. The receptor comes from a human donor in good health. Some libraries in this study had Jurkat cell RNA spiked in. Sequencing input: naive CD8+ T cells from blood, with Jurkat cell RNA spiked in. The subset: FACS-sorted CD8+CD4-CCR7+CD45RA+ naive T cells. The chain couples TRBV4-1 to TRBJ1-1; D unresolved. CDR3 region: CASSPQWNTEAFF. The CDR3 DNA sequence: TGCGCCAGCAGCCCGCAGTGGAACACTGAAGCTTTCTTT.